Following are 3 T cell receptor beta chains from one sample sequenced in a study of cytomegalovirus exposure and HLA in healthy donors. The primer mix had 60 Vbeta and 13 Jbeta primers. The data were produced by immunoSEQ multiplex PCR, yet TCRdb's version contains in-frame clones alone and is incomplete. The sample includes about 190,000 clones, roughly 77% of them seen just once. Sequenced sample: PBMCs. These receptors were taken from a woman aged 45-59 years in good health and CMV-seronegative.

The V call is TRBV9, the J call TRBJ1-2; TRBD1 is a possible D gene (5 bases). The germline V gene has CDR1 SGDLS and CDR2 YYNGEE. The CDR3 covers 14 residues. Trimming cost V 0 bases and J 8 bases, with 14 bases left between them. DNA of the CDR3: TGTGCCAGCAGCGTAGAGGGGTTGGGTGGAGGCTACACCTTC. Residues: CASSVEGLGGGYTF.

This chain links TRBV7-6 with TRBJ2-2; TRBD1 might be the D (5 bases). Between the trimmed V and J ends, which lost 3 bases and 6 bases, there was a span of 17 bases. The germline gives CDR1 SGHVS, CDR2 FNYEAQ. The CDR3 has 16 residues. The CDR3 spells CASSLQGRTGSGELFF. The CDR3 nucleotides are TGTGCCAGCAGCTTGCAGGGCAGAACAGGATCCGGGGAGCTGTTTTTT.

The chain is built from TRBV7-8 and TRBJ2-3; 10 bases are a match to TRBD2. Germline CDR1 reads SGHVS; CDR2 reads FQNEAQ. Trimming cost V 5 bases and J 0 bases; bases outside gene matches: 14. The CDR3 spans 19 residues. CDR3 nucleotide sequence: TGTGCCAGCAGCGAGGGACTGGGGCCGGGACTAGCGAGCACAGATACGCAGTATTTT. It translates to CASSEGLGPGLASTDTQYF.